Listed here are 4 T cell receptor beta chains from one sample, sequenced in a study of post-analysis software for immune sequencing data. Each TCR beta cDNA library carried unique molecular identifiers. TCRdb used MiXCR to reprocess the PCR reads, holding one entry per CDR3 protein. Found here are around 700,000 distinct CDR3 sequences, 55% to 60% of them singletons; the top ten hold about 11%. General study results and limits: Compared with controls, patients had more of roughly five TRBV segments, including TRBV5-6, TRBV5-1 and TRBV20-1.

Their antigens remain unidentified. The sample comprised blood. Receptor source: a girl aged 2-10 years with multiple sclerosis.

The gene calls are TRBV6-6 and TRBJ1-1; D is ambiguous. The V gene's germline CDR1 is MNHNY and CDR2 SVGAGI (reference sequence). This CDR3 has 14 amino acids. V was clipped by 1 base and J by 8 bases, with 14 bases between them. The CDR3 DNA reads as TGTGCCAGCAGTTACTGGGTCGGAAACTCCGAAGCTTTCTTT. It translates to CASSYWVGNSEAFF.

This clonotype showed up just a few times. This chain links TRBV6-2 or TRBV6-3 with TRBJ2-1, with unresolved D. Germline CDR1 reads MNHEY; CDR2 reads SVGEGT. V was clipped by 8 bases and J by 7 bases, with 9 bases between them. This CDR3 spans 11 amino acids. CDR3 residues: CASGVPNEQFF. Written as DNA, the CDR3 is TGTGCCAGCGGTGTTCCGAATGAGCAGTTCTTC.

This clonotype turned up a few times. This chain uses TRBV7-2 with TRBJ2-1; the D call may be TRBD1 or TRBD2 (6 bases each). Looked up from germline, CDR1 is SGHTA and CDR2 is FQGNSA. V lost 4 bases and J 9 bases, leaving 16 bases between the germline ends. The CDR3 loop spans 14 amino acids. DNA of the CDR3: TGTGCCAGCAGCTCCAGGGGCGACGGGGGTGAGCAGTTCTTC. Translation gives CASSSRGDGGEQFF.

The rearrangement uses TRBV11-2 and TRBJ2-1, with D maybe TRBD1 (6 bases). The CDR3 is 15 residues long. V was cut by 5 bases and J by 7 bases, with 18 bases left in between. Germline V gene sequence: CDR1 SGHAT, CDR2 FQNNGV. CDR3 nucleotide sequence: TGTGCCAGCAGCACCATTACAGGGATGGGAAATGAGCAGTTCTTC. It translates to CASSTITGMGNEQFF.